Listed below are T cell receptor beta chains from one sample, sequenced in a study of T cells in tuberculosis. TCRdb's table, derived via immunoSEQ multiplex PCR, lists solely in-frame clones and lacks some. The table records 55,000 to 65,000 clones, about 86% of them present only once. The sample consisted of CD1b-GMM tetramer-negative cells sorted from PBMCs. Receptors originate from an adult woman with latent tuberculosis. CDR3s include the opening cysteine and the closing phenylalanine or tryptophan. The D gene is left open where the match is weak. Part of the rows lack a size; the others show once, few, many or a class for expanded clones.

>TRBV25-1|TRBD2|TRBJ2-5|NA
TGTGCCAGCAGTGAATATAGCGGGAGAGCATTGGAGACCCAGTACTTC
CASSEYSGRALETQYF
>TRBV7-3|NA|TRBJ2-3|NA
TGTGCCAGCAGCTTAGCGGGGACCACAGATACGCAGTATTTT
CASSLAGTTDTQYF
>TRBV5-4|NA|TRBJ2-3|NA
TGTGCCAGCAGGGGGGGACCCACAGATACGCAGTATTTT
CASRGGPTDTQYF
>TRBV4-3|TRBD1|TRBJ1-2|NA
TGCGCCAGCAGCCAAGGGGGGACAGGCATTCTCTATGGCTACACCTTC
CASSQGGTGILYGYTF
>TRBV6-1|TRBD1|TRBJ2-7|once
TGTGCCAGCAGTAACAGGGGGCGATACGAGCAGTACTTC
CASSNRGRYEQYF
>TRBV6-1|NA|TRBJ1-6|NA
TGTGCCAGCCGACAGACCTATAATTCACCCCTTCACTTT
CASRQTYNSPLHF
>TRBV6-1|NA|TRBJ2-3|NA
TGTGCCAGCAGTGAAGTGTTTCAAGATACGCAGTATTTT
CASSEVFQDTQYF
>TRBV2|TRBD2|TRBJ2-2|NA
TGTGCCAGCAGTGGAAAAACGGGAGGGACCGGGGAGCTGTTTTTT
CASSGKTGGTGELFF
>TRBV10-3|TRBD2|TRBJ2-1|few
TGTGCCATCAGTGGGGGGACTAGCGGGAGTCAGAGTGAGCAGTTCTTC
CAISGGTSGSQSEQFF
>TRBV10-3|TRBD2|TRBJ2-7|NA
TGTGCCATCAGTGCGTCTAAGGGGACTAACGAGCAGTACTTC
CAISASKGTNEQYF
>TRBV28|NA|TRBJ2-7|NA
TGTGCCAGCAGTTTTGGAGACGGCTACGAGCAGTACTTC
CASSFGDGYEQYF
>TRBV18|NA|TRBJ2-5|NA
TGTGCCAGCTCACCTGAACAGGGTAGGCAAGAGACCCAGTACTTC
CASSPEQGRQETQYF
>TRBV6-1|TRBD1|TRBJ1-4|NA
TGTGCCAGCAGTACCTCCGGGACAGGGGGAGAAAAACTGTTTTTT
CASSTSGTGGEKLFF
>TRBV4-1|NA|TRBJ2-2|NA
TGCGCCAGCAGCCAAATAGGAGGGCGCGGGAACACCGGGGAGCTGTTTTTT
CASSQIGGRGNTGELFF
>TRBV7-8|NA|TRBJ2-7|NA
TGTGCCAGCAGCTTGGTTGTGGGGGGGCGCGAGCAGTACTTC
CASSLVVGGREQYF
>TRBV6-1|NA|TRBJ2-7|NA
TGTGCCAGCAGTGAACGGGATTATAAGGTTTCCTACGAGCAGTACTTC
CASSERDYKVSYEQYF
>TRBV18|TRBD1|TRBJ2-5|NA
TGTGCCAGCTCACCACCGGGACAGGGAGAGACCCAGTACTTC
CASSPPGQGETQYF
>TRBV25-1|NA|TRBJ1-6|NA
TGTGCCAGCAGTGGAAGCAGGAGCCAGGGGTCACCCCTCCACTTT
CASSGSRSQGSPLHF
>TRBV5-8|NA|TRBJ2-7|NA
TGTGCCAGCAGCTTAGGGGGAATCCGGGACACGGTACAGATGGGAGAGCAGTACTTC
CASSLGGIRDTVQMGEQYF
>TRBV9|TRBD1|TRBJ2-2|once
TGTGCCAGCAGCGCCCCGCGGGACAGGGGGCGGATAGGGGAGCTGTTTTTT
CASSAPRDRGRIGELFF
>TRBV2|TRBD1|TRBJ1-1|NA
TGTGCCAGCAACCGGGCCGGGACAGGGGAAAGGGCAGCTTTCTTT
CASNRAGTGERAAFF
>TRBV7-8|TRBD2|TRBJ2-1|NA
TGTGCCAGCAGCTACGGCGGACTAGCGGGGGACAATGAGCAGTTCTTC
CASSYGGLAGDNEQFF
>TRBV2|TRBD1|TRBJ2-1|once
TGTGCCAGCAGTCTTGACAGGGGCGAGTTCTTC
CASSLDRGEFF
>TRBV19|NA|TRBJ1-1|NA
TGTGCCAGTAGTACGTGGAGGCACACTGAAGCTTTCTTT
CASSTWRHTEAFF
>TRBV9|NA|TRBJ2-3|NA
TGTGCCAGCAGCGTCGTAGGCACAGATACGCAGTATTTT
CASSVVGTDTQYF